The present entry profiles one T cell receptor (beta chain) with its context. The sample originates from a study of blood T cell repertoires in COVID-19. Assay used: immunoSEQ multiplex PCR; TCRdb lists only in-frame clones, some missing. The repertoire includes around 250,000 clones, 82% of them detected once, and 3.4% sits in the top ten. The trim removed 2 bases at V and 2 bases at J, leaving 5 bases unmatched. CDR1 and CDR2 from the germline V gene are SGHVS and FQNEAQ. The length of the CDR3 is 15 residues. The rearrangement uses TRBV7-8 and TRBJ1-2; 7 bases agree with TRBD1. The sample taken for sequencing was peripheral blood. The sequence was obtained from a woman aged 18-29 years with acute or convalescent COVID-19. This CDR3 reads CASSLRTDRNYGYTF. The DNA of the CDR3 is TGTGCCAGCAGCTTAAGGACGGACAGGAACTATGGCTACACCTTC.